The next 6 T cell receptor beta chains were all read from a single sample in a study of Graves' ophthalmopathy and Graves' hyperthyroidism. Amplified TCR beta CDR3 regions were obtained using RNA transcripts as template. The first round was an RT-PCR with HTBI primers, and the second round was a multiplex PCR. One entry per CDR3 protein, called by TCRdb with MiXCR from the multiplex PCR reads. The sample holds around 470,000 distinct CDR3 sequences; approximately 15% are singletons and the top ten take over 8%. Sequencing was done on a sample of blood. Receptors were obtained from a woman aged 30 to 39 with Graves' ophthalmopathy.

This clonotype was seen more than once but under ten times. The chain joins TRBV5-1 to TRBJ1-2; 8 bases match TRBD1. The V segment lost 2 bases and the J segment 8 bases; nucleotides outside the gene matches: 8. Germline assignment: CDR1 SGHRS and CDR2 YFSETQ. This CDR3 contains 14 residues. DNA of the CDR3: TGCGCCAGCAGCTTACGACAGGGGACGGGCGGCTACACCTTC. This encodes CASSLRQGTGGYTF.

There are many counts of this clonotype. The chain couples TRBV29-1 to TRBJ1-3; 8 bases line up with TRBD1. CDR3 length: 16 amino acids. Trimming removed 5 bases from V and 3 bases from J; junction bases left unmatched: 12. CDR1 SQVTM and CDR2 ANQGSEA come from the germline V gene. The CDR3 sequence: CSVRVAGGSFGNTIYF. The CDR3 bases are TGCAGCGTTCGGGTTGCAGGGGGCAGTTTTGGAAACACCATATATTTT.

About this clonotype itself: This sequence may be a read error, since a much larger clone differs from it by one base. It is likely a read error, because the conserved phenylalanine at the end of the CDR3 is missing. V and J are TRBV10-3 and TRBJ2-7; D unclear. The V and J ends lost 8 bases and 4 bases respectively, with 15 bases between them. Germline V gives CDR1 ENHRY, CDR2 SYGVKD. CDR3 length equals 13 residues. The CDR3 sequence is CAIRYTQEYEQYI. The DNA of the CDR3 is TGTGCCATCCGATATACTCAGGAGTACGAGCAGTACATC.

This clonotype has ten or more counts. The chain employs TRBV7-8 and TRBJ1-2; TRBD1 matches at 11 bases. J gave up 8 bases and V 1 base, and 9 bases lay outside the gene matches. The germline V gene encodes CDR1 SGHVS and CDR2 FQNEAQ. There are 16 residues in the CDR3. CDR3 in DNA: TGTGCCAGCAGCTTAGAAAGGGACAGGGGGTATGGAGGCTACACCTTC. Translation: CASSLERDRGYGGYTF.

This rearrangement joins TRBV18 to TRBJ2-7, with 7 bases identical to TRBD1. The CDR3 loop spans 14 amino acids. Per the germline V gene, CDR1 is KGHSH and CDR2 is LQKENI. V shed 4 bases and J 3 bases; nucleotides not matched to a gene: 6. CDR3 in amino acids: CASSQGTANYEQYF. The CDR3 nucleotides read TGTGCCAGCTCACAGGGGACAGCGAACTACGAGCAGTACTTC.

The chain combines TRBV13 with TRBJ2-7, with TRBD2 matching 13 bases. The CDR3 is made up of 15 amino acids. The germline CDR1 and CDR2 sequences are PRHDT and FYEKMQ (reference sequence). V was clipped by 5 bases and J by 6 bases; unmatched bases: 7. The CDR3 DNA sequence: TGTGCCAGCAGCCCAGGACTAGCGGGAGATCGCGAGCAGTACTTC. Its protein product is CASSPGLAGDREQYF.